This is a list of T cell receptor beta chains from one sample in a study of OX40 agonist ivuxolimab in advanced cancers. Assay: immunoSEQ multiplex PCR; the TCRdb copy retains only in-frame clones and omits some. The repertoire includes approximately 13,000 clones, approximately 76% of them detected once, and approximately 29% sits in the top ten. Source: CD4+ or CD8+ T cells sorted from blood, taken in a trial of the OX40 agonist ivuxolimab. These TCRs come from an adult with an advanced solid tumor such as melanoma, head and neck, liver or kidney cancer. Both conserved end residues are trimmed from each CDR3. Only part of the rows carry a size: once, few, many, or a class if the clone is expanded.

clone size: -
V gene: TRBV11-2
CDR3 protein: ASSPSLSGANVLT

clone size: -
V gene: TRBV7-2
CDR3 protein: ASSFPGTSGNTDTQY

clone size: -
V gene: TRBV4-2
CDR3 protein: ASSQIGGLNDEQY

clone size: -
V gene: TRBV14
CDR3 protein: ASSQDGGGAYGNTIY

clone size: -
V gene: TRBV19
CDR3 protein: ASSGEDTEAF

clone size: -
V gene: TRBV27
CDR3 protein: ASRLGFPGNEQF

clone size: -
V gene: TRBV27
CDR3 protein: ASSLTGTGSGEQY

clone size: -
V gene: TRBV27
CDR3 protein: ASTGLASYNEQF

clone size: once
V gene: TRBV14
CDR3 protein: ASSRYGLAGDEQF

clone size: -
V gene: TRBV5-4
CDR3 protein: ASSPSGSPNTEAF

clone size: -
V gene: TRBV29-1
CDR3 protein: SVRRGTEAF

clone size: -
V gene: TRBV10-2
CDR3 protein: ASSDPPGQRIRTEAF

clone size: -
V gene: TRBV9
CDR3 protein: ASSVTGEQF

clone size: few
V gene: TRBV28
CDR3 protein: ASSYLSGDEQF

clone size: -
V gene: TRBV27
CDR3 protein: ASSPMDRDEKLF

clone size: -
V gene: TRBV28
CDR3 protein: ASSSGLVVGELF

clone size: -
V gene: TRBV4-3
CDR3 protein: ASSQVTGVTYEQY

clone size: -
V gene: TRBV27
CDR3 protein: ASSFLEESRETQY

clone size: few
V gene: TRBV9
CDR3 protein: ASSVGRANTEAF

clone size: -
V gene: TRBV5-4
CDR3 protein: ASSQGLAGDEQY

clone size: few
V gene: TRBV19
CDR3 protein: ASSLFGRETEAF

clone size: -
V gene: TRBV7-3
CDR3 protein: ASSLGLAGPNEQF

clone size: -
V gene: TRBV15
CDR3 protein: ATSRGSSGTYNEQF

clone size: few
V gene: TRBV28
CDR3 protein: ASSPYLEGDEQY

clone size: -
V gene: TRBV28
CDR3 protein: ASSFPDRVFTSTPLSGTQY

clone size: medium-sized
V gene: TRBV12-5
CDR3 protein: ASGPGLAGTYEQY

clone size: once
V gene: TRBV6-7
CDR3 protein: ASRPAGGYFQNIQY

clone size: -
V gene: TRBV7-9
CDR3 protein: ASSLPGLSEQY

clone size: -
V gene: TRBV27
CDR3 protein: ASASGGLGTQY

clone size: -
V gene: TRBV11-3
CDR3 protein: ASSLRDPGDTDTQY

clone size: -
V gene: TRBV30
CDR3 protein: AWWSVNEQF

clone size: -
V gene: TRBV11-3
CDR3 protein: ASSSRDPVTPYEQY

clone size: -
V gene: TRBV27
CDR3 protein: ASSPYLRAQETQY

clone size: -
V gene: TRBV5-1
CDR3 protein: ASSQQRGYEQY

clone size: once
V gene: TRBV19
CDR3 protein: ASSERDRHYEQY

clone size: large
V gene: TRBV6-6
CDR3 protein: ASSYDGTSDYNEQF

clone size: -
V gene: TRBV29-1
CDR3 protein: SAPPPDRADNEQF

clone size: -
V gene: TRBV30
CDR3 protein: AWSVLGETQY

clone size: -
V gene: TRBV28
CDR3 protein: ASSYRGPYEQY

clone size: -
V gene: TRBV6-4
CDR3 protein: ASSDSSGSYNEQF

clone size: few
V gene: TRBV7-9
CDR3 protein: ASSLLTENTEAF

clone size: -
V gene: TRBV4-1
CDR3 protein: ASSQLLAGGPNFYEQY

clone size: -
V gene: TRBV7-6
CDR3 protein: ASSLYTGEFYEQY

clone size: -
V gene: TRBV7-9
CDR3 protein: ASSWTNRVGEQY

clone size: -
V gene: TRBV5-4
CDR3 protein: ASSHGTSGRAWGDTQY

clone size: -
V gene: TRBV4-1
CDR3 protein: ASSHPVGGEGVYEQY

clone size: -
V gene: TRBV4-2
CDR3 protein: ASSPDGEFTEAF

clone size: -
V gene: TRBV4-3
CDR3 protein: ASSQVLGAEQF

clone size: -
V gene: TRBV5-6
CDR3 protein: ASSLSVEIRRPQH

clone size: -
V gene: TRBV21-1
CDR3 protein: ASSKLEGPMNTEAF

clone size: -
V gene: TRBV21-1
CDR3 protein: ASSKGDRVDLF

clone size: -
V gene: TRBV3-2
CDR3 protein: ASRDTQY

clone size: once
V gene: TRBV5-8
CDR3 protein: ASSLVQRQF

clone size: -
V gene: TRBV2
CDR3 protein: ATGQVNMNTEAF

clone size: -
V gene: TRBV4-3
CDR3 protein: ASSTGQGGSYEQY

clone size: once
V gene: TRBV7-9
CDR3 protein: ASSPRLGSSSYNEQF

clone size: -
V gene: TRBV11-2
CDR3 protein: ASSPSDSNGNTIY

clone size: -
V gene: TRBV5-4
CDR3 protein: ASSRRLAGLDTQY

clone size: -
V gene: TRBV27
CDR3 protein: ASSLAGGTSYNEQF

clone size: -
V gene: TRBV11-3
CDR3 protein: ASSPTGQGVGANVLT